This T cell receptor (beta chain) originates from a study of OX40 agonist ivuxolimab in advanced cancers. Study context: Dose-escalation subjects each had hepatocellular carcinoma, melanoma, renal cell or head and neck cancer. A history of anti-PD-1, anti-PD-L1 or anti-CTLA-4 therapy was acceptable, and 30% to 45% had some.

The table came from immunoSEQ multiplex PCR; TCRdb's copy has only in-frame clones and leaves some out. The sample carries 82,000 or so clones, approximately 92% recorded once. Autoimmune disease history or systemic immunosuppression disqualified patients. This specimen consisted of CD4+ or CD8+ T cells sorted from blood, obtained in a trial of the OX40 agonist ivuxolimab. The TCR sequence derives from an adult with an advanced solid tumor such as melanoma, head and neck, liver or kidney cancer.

CDR3 region: CASSGDRDYEKLFF. The DNA of the CDR3 is TGTGCCAGCAGCGGCGACAGGGACTATGAAAAACTGTTTTTT. V and J are TRBV2 and TRBJ1-4; 7 bases map to TRBD1. V was pared by 6 bases and J by 6 bases, with 7 bases of the junction left unmatched. Germline loops: CDR1 SNHLY, CDR2 FYNNEI. The CDR3 consists of 14 residues.